These 5 T cell receptor beta chains share one sample of origin, sequenced in a study of shared clonotypes between healthy human individuals. Some clones are missing from TCRdb's copy, which holds only in-frame ones; the method was immunoSEQ multiplex PCR. This sample has some 1,600,000 clones, with around 98% found just once. The material sequenced was naive CD4+ T cells sorted from blood. As to subset: CD45RA+ positively selected. These receptors all come from a man in his thirties or forties in good health.

The CDR3 DNA reads as TGCGCCAGCAGCCAAGCCGGGGGCAACTATGGCTACACCTTC. This gives the protein CASSQAGGNYGYTF. V gene TRBV4-3 combines with J gene TRBJ1-2; TRBD1 might be the D (6 bases). CDR3 length: 14 amino acids. Per the germline V gene, CDR1 is LGHNA and CDR2 is YSLEER. Trimming removed 1 base from V and 2 bases from J, with 8 bases in between.

With regard to this clone: Other DNA sequences in the sample encode the same CDR3. The chain uses TRBV6-1 and TRBJ2-3; D call uncertain. The CDR3 consists of 15 residues. Looked up from germline, CDR1 is MNHNS and CDR2 is SASEGT. Trimming removed 4 bases from V and 0 bases from J, with 11 bases in between. The CDR3 spells CASSVKTTSTDTQYF. CDR3 nucleotides: TGTGCCAGCAGTGTGAAAACCACTAGCACAGATACGCAGTATTTT.

This chain joins TRBV18 and TRBJ2-7; the D gene is possibly TRBD1 (6 bases). This CDR3 spans 12 amino acids. CDR1 and CDR2 (germline): KGHSH, LQKENI. V gave up 5 bases and J gave up 1 base, with 6 bases separating them. The CDR3 loop is CASSTGSYEQYF. The CDR3 DNA reads TGTGCCAGCTCAACAGGGTCCTACGAGCAGTACTTC.

V gene TRBV6-1 combines with J gene TRBJ2-1; TRBD1 agrees at 7 bases. Germline values: CDR1 MNHNS, CDR2 SASEGT. The J segment lost 2 bases and the V segment lost 10 bases, leaving 5 bases of the junction unmatched. CDR3 size: 13 residues. The DNA for the CDR3 is TGTGCCACCAGGGGGACAGCCTACAATGAGCAGTTCTTC. Translated: CATRGTAYNEQFF.

The chain combines TRBV27 with TRBJ2-7; 9 nucleotides agree with TRBD2. Germline V lookup: CDR1 MNHEY, CDR2 SMNVEV (reference sequence). The CDR3 length is 14 residues. V lost 3 bases to trimming and J lost 2 bases; unmatched junction nucleotides: 2. This CDR3 reads CASSFLAGPYEQYF. CDR3 sequence (DNA): TGTGCCAGCAGTTTCCTAGCGGGACCCTACGAGCAGTACTTC.